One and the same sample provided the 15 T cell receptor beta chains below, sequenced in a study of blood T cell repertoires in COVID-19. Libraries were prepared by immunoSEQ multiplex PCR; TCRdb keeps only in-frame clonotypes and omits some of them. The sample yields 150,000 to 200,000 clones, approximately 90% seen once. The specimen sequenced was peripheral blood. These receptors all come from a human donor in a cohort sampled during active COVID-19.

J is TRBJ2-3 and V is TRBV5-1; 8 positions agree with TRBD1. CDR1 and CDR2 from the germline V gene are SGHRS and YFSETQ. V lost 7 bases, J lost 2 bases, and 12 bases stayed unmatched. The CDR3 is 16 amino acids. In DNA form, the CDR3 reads TGCGCCAGCCGCCCCCGTGGGACAGGAGCCACAGATACGCAGTATTTT. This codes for CASRPRGTGATDTQYF.

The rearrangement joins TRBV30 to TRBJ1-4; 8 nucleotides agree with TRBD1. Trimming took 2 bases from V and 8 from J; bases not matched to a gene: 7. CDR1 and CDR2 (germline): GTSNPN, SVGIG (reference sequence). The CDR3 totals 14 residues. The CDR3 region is CAWSRDRLEEKLFF. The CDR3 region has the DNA TGTGCCTGGAGTAGGGACAGGCTGGAGGAAAAACTGTTTTTT.

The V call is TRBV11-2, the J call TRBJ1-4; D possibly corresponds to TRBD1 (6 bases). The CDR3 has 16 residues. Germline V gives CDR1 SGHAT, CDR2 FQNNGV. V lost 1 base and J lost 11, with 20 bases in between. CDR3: CASSLAGMGGAGKLFF. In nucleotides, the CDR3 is TGTGCCAGCAGCTTAGCTGGAATGGGGGGGGCGGGTAAACTGTTTTTT. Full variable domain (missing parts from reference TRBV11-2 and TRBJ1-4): EAGVAQSPRYKIIEKRQSVAFWCNPISGHATLYWYQQILGQGPKLLIQFQNNGVVDDSQLPKDRFSAERLKGVDSTLKIQPAKLEDSAVYLCASSLAGMGGAGKLFFGSGTQLSVL.

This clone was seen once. The CDR3 spells CASSLPDGTVHF. In DNA form, the CDR3 reads TGTGCCAGCAGTCTTCCCGACGGTACAGTCCACTTT. The rearrangement joins TRBV6-2 or TRBV6-3 to TRBJ1-6; D uncertain. The germline V and J ends were trimmed by 5 bases and 17 bases, with 16 bases remaining between them. The germline CDR1 and CDR2 sequences are MNHEY and SVGEGT. The CDR3 totals 12 residues.

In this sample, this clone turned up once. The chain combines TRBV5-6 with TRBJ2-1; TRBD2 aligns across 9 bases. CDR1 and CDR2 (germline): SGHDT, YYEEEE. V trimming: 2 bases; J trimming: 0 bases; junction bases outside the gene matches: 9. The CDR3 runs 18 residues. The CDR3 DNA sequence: TGTGCCAGCAGCTTATTAGGGCGCGGGGGGGCCTCCTACAATGAGCAGTTCTTC. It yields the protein CASSLLGRGGASYNEQFF.

The CDR3 sequence is CASKRGTANEKLFF. CDR3 DNA sequence: TGCGCCAGCAAGAGGGGGACAGCTAATGAAAAACTGTTTTTT. The chain links TRBV5-1 to TRBJ1-4, with TRBD1 identical over 7 bases. J lost 3 bases, V lost 6 bases, and 5 bases had no gene match. The CDR3 extends over 14 amino acids. Germline CDR1 and CDR2: SGHRS and YFSETQ.

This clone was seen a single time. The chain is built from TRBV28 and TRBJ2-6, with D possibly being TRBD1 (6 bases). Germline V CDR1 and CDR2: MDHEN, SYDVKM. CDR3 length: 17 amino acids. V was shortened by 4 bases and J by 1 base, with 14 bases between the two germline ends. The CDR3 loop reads CASSYSGAISGANVLTF. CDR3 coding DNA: TGTGCCAGCAGTTATTCAGGGGCAATATCTGGGGCCAACGTCCTGACTTTC.

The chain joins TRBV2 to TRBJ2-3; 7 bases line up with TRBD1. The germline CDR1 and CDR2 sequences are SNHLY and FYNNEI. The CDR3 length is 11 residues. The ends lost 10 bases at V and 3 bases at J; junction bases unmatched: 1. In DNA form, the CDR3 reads TGTGCCACGACAGGGACAGATACGCAGTATTTT. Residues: CATTGTDTQYF.

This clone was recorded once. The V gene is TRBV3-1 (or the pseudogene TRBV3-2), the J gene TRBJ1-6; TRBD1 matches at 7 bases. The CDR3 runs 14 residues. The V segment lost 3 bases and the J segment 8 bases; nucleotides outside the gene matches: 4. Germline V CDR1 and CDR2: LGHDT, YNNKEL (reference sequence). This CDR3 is CASSQRDSHSPLHF. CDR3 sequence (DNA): TGTGCCAGCAGCCAGCGGGACAGCCATTCACCCCTCCACTTT.

The CDR3 bases are TGTGCCAGCAGTAGTTACTCCTCACTAACCTACGAGCAGTACTTC. This sequence encodes CASSSYSSLTYEQYF. The rearrangement links TRBV6-6 to TRBJ2-7, with D uncertain. V was cut by 5 bases and J by 2 bases, with 16 bases left in between. Germline assignment: CDR1 MNHNY and CDR2 SVGAGI (reference sequence). CDR3 size: 15 residues.

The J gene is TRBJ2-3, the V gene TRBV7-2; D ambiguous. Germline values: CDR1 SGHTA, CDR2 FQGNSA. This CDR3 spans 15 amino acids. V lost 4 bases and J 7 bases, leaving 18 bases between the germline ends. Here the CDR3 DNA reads TGTGCCAGCAGCTCCGTACCCCGAGGCCCGCATACGCAGTATTTT. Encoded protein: CASSSVPRGPHTQYF.

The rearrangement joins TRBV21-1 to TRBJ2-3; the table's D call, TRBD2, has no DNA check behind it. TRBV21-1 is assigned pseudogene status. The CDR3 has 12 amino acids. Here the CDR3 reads CASSLSTDTQYF. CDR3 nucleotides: TGTGCCAGCAGCCTAAGCACAGATACGCAGTATTTT.

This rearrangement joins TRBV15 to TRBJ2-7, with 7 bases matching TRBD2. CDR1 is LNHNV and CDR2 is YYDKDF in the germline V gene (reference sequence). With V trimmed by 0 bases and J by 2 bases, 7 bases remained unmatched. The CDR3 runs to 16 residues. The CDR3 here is CATSRDLASGTYEQYF. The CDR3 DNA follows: TGTGCCACCAGCAGAGATCTGGCTAGCGGTACCTACGAGCAGTACTTC.

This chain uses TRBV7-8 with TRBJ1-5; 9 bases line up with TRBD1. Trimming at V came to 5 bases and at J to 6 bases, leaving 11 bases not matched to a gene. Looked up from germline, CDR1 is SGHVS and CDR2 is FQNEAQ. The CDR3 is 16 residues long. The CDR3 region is CASSGSGTGLGQPQHF. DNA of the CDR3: TGTGCCAGCAGCGGTTCCGGGACAGGGTTGGGTCAGCCCCAGCATTTT.

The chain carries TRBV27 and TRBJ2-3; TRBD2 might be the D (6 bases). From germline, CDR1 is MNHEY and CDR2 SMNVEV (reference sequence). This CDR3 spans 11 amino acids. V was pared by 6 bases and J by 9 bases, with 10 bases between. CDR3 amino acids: CASSLRGTQYF. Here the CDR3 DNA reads TGTGCCAGCAGCCTCCGGGGGACGCAGTATTTT.